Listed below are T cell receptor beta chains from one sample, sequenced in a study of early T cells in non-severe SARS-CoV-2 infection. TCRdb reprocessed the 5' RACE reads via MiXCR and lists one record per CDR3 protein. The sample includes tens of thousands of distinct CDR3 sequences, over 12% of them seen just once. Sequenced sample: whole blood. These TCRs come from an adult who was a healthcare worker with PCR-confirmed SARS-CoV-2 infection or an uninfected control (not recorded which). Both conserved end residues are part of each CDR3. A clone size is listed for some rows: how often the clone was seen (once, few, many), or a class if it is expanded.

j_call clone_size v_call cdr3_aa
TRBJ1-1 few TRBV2 CASSEALEPNTEAFF
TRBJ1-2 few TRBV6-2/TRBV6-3 CASSYLRTATYGYTF
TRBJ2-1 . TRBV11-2 CASSPLDYAYNEQFF
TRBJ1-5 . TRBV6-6 CASSRGQGDTNQPQHF
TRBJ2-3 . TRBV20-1 CSARTADTQYF
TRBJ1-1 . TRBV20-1 CSAIGDSIYGRGTEAFF
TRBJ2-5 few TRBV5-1 CASSVGTVQETQYF
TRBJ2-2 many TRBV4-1 CASSQVVRGTGELFF
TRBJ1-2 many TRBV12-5 CASGSRGLGYTF
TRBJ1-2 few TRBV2 CASIGRPPHGYTF
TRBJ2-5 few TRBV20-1 CSARDLTAWGTQYF
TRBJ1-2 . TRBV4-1 CASSQDSRQGYGYTF
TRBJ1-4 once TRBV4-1 CASSQETNPGEKLFF
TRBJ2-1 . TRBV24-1 CATSDPGSRYNEQFF
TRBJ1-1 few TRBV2 CASSLEQLNTEAFF
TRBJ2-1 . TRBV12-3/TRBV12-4 CASSWGLTDNEQFF
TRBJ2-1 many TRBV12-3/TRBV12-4 CASSLGFGRTQSSYNEQFF
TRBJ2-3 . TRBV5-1 CASSGVAQATDTQYF
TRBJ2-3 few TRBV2 CASRGLAGSADTQYF
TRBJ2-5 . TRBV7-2 CASSLQRAVLETQYF
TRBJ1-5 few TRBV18 CASSPIPGTGGNQPQHF
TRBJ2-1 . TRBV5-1 CASSPGSIDNEQFF
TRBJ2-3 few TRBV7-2 CASSVDSTDTQYF
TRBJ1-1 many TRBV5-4 CASIPSGGRVNAEAFF
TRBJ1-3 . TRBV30 CAWTPGVVGGSGNTIYF
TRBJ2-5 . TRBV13 CASSRTGGEETQYF
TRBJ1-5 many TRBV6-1 CASSERTVNGPQHF
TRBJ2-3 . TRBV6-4 CASSESTGHSRDTQYF
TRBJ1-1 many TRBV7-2 CASSSTGGIFSINTEAFF
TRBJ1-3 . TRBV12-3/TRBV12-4 CASSWGGNTIYF
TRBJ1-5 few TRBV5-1 CASSRTGRSGNQPQHF
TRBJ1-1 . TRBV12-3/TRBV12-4 CASRPQGLVTEAFF
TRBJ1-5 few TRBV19 CASSTPPPHREDSNQPQHF
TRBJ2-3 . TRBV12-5 CASHPDSSGTDTQYF
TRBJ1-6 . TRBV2 CASSRQGSDSPLHF
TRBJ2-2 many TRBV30 CAWNGQDMNTGELFF
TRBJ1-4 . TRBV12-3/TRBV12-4 CASSLYQGDEKLFF
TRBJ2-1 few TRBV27 CASSFRLAGGQEQFF
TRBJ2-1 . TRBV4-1 CASSQVLGTGTDEQFF
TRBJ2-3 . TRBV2 CASRREDRGTDTQYF
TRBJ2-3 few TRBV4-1 CASSQDGGTGTDTQYF
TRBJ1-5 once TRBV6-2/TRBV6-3 CASSYSGQLRTQHF
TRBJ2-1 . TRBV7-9 CASSPRTGAYEQFF
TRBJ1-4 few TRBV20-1 CSAKRVVDEKLFF